The clone carrying this T cell receptor (beta chain) occurred many times. The data originate from a study of T cell repertoires in cytomegalovirus infection. Germline V lookup: CDR1 SEHNR, CDR2 FQNEAQ (reference sequence). The CDR3 has 13 amino acids. The V end was cut by 5 bases, the J end by 4 bases, with 12 bases between. Each CDR3 protein gets one entry after TCRdb re-called the reads with MiXCR. The table lists about 460,000 distinct CDR3 sequences, around 10% of them singletons. Input material: PBMCs. The V gene is TRBV7-9, the J gene TRBJ2-7; TRBD2 might be the D (6 bases). The source is a human donor in good health (CMV status not recorded). Some clones in this sample may be carry-over from other donors' samples. CDR3 sequence: CASSPAGGYEQYF. The CDR3 nucleotides are TGTGCCAGCAGCCCCGCCGGAGGGTACGAGCAGTACTTC. Based on the CDR3 plus reference TRBV7-9 and TRBJ2-7, the full variable domain is DTGVSQNPRHKITKRGQNVTFRCDPISEHNRLYWYRQTLGQGPEFLTYFQNEAQLEKSRLLSDRFSAERPKGSFSTLEIQRTEQGDSAMYLCASSPAGGYEQYFGPGTRLTVT.